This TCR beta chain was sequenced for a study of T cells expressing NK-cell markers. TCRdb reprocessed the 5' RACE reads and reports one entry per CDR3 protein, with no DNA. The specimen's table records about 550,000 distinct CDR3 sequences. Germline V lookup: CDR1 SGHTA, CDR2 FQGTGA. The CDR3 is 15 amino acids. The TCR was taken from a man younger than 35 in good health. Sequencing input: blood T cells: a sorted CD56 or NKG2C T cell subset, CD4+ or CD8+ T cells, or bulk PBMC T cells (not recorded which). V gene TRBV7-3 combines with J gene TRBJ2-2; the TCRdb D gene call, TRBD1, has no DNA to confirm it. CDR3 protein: CASSLSDRYTGELFF.